This TCR beta chain was found in a study of cytomegalovirus exposure and HLA in healthy donors. After removal of 0 bases from V and 4 bases from J, the junction contained 11 bases not matched to a gene. This CDR3 contains 17 residues. The V gene's germline CDR1 is SGDLS and CDR2 YYNGEE. The PCR was carried out with 60 Vbeta primers and 13 Jbeta primers. The table came from immunoSEQ multiplex PCR; TCRdb's copy has only in-frame clones and leaves some out. In the table there are about 130,000 clones, around four fifths of which are singletons. The rearrangement joins TRBV9 to TRBJ2-7, with 9 bases aligning to TRBD2. This clonotype was obtained from a man in his thirties or forties in good health. Material: PBMCs. CDR3 protein: CASSVGGPSGTIYEQYF. CDR3 coding DNA: TGTGCCAGCAGCGTAGGGGGTCCTAGCGGGACGATTTACGAGCAGTACTTC.